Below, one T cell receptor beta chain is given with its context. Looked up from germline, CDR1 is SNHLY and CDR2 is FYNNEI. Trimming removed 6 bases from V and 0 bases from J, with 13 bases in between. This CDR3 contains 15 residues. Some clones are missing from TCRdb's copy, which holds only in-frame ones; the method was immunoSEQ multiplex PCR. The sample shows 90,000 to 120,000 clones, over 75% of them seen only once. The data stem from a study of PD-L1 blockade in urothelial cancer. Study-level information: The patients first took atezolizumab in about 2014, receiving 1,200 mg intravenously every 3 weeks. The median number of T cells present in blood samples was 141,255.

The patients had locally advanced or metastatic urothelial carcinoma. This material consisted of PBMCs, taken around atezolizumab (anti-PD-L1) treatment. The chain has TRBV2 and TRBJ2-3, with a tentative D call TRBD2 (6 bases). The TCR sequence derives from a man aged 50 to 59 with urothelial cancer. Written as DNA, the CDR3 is TGTGCCAGCAGCCCCCGGGGAGGAAGCACAGATACGCAGTATTTT. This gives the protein CASSPRGGSTDTQYF.